This T cell receptor beta chain was observed in a study of blood T cells in healthy people across ages. Study results and limitations: Not knowing donor CMV status may have confounded expanded clonotype changes.

The use of a sample-barcoded 5' primer and a J-beta primer mix characterized a second PCR of 7 to 11 cycles. Using its own MiXCR run on the 5' RACE reads, TCRdb lists one record per CDR3 protein. This repertoire shows over 600,000 distinct CDR3 sequences, 35% to 50% found once; its top ten account for 30%. The V gene lost 5 bases and the J gene lost 9 bases, with 32 bases spanning the gap. The CDR3 sequence is 17 residues long. CDR1 is DFQATT and CDR2 is SNEGSKA in the germline V gene (reference sequence). Details on this clonotype: As yet, its antigen is unknown.

The TCR originated in an elderly man in good health. This rearrangement joins TRBV20-1 to TRBJ2-7; D is possibly TRBD1 or TRBD2 (7 bases each). The sample taken for sequencing was blood. CDR3 sequence reads: CSAPPPGQSHAGVVQYF. For the CDR3, the DNA is TGCAGTGCTCCTCCCCCGGGACAGAGCCATGCGGGGGTAGTGCAGTACTTC.